This paragraph covers one T cell receptor beta chain sequence. The sample has other DNA sequences that encode this CDR3 too. Across 20 to 25 US areas, participants ranged in age from 18 to 89 years. These data come from a study of blood T cell repertoires in COVID-19. The table came from immunoSEQ multiplex PCR; TCRdb's copy has only in-frame clones and leaves some out. This table has approximately 210,000 clones, about four fifths appearing once. Germline V gives CDR1 SQVTM, CDR2 ANQGSEA. The CDR3 is made up of 13 amino acids. V was clipped by 4 bases and J by 2 bases, with 9 bases between them. The J gene is TRBJ1-5, the V gene TRBV29-1; D is ambiguous. Material for sequencing was PBMCs or T cells enriched from blood (not recorded which). The receptor's source is a woman in her forties or fifties with acute COVID-19. This CDR3 reads CSVGLGGNQPQHF. CDR3 coding DNA: TGCAGCGTTGGACTAGGTGGCAATCAGCCCCAGCATTTT.